This paragraph covers one T cell receptor beta chain sequence. This clone's antigen is unknown. Qualities for individual bases were not recorded, and no much larger clone is one base off. Germline trimming: 1 base from V, 3 bases from J; junction bases outside gene matches: 7. The CDR3, cysteine through phenylalanine, is 19 amino acids long. Of the read, only the CDR3 DNA is kept; its 57 bases are in frame from base 1. In the germline V gene, CDR1 corresponds to LGHNA and CDR2 to YNFKEQ. This sample is drawn from a study of T cells in localized non-small cell lung cancer (dated by TCRdb to between 2020 and 2021). For context, the study as a whole: The study analyzed T cell repertoires of hundreds of early-stage NSCLC patients, comparing tumors and uninvolved tumor-adjacent lungs. All 236 NSCLC patients in the cohort were treatment-naive and had localized lung tumors that were resected. The mean age of the NSCLC patients was roughly 63 years, with 120 to 150 men and 85 to 110 women.

The paper's findings and limits, for the study overall: Because the study design was exploratory, TCR variables were selected using unadjusted p-values without false-discovery rate correction. Because multi-region sequencing of the tumors was not done, intratumor heterogeneity could not be ruled out. Uninvolved tumor-adjacent lung showed the highest T cell clonality, higher than tumor, which suggests more focused antigenic responses in the uninvolved tumor-adjacent lung. Longer overall survival was associated with higher blood T cell density, whereas shorter survival was associated with higher adjacent-lung clonality. A median of approximately 62 of the top 100 tumor clones turned up in the paired uninvolved adjacent lung, and roughly 30 of those clones also ranked among the top 100 of that same adjacent lung.

TCR beta CDR3 regions were sequenced from DNA using the immunoSEQ Assay. The authors' analysis ran thus. T cell density was computed as TCR beta template counts normalized to usable DNA estimated by amplifying housekeeping genes. Richness was estimated using the preseqR package, with extrapolation to 400,000 templates for PBMC samples and to 120,000 templates for tissue samples. Clonality was defined as one minus Pielou's evenness. Tissue-enriched TCRs were identified through differential abundance testing performed on productive amino-acid clonotypes, with a minimum total count of 5 and an alpha of 0.1. Repertoire overlap between compartments was quantified with the Jaccard Index and Morisita Overlap Index. GLIPH clustered TCR beta CDR3s with public tetramer-defined viral CDR3s; viral motifs required at least three viral sequences plus V-gene enrichment. Imported from immuneACCESS, the table was reduced by TCRdb to in-frame sequences with V and J called. These copies leave out some clones; in studies compared against another copy, an unresolved V gene accounts for under half, and the cause of the remainder is not known. Clone size and the V and J calls come from that table; the DNA yielded D and trimming. Across this sample there are around 64,000 clones, with roughly four fifths seen only once. Of the sample, about 4.5% falls within the top ten clones.

At diagnosis, tumor, uninvolved tumor-adjacent lung and peripheral blood were collected and then preserved as a mix of FFPE and fresh-frozen material. For TCR repertoire profiling, blood samples were analyzed in the form of peripheral blood mononuclear cells. The sequenced sample was PBMCs, obtained before any cancer treatment. The TCR comes from a man between 40 and 70 years old with stage II lung adenocarcinoma. The rearrangement joined TRBV4-2 to TRBJ2-6; 12 central nucleotides agree with TRBD1. For the CDR3, the sequence is CASSQVPGQGARGANVLTF. The DNA is TGTGCCAGCAGCCAAGTACCGGGACAGGGGGCGCGTGGGGCCAACGTCCTGACTTTC.